The 9 T cell receptor beta chains below come from one sample, sequenced in a study of OX40 agonist ivuxolimab in advanced cancers. Produced via immunoSEQ multiplex PCR; TCRdb's table is partial and in-frame only. The sample lists approximately 22,000 clones; roughly nine tenths were seen once. This specimen was CD4+ or CD8+ T cells sorted from blood, taken in a trial of the OX40 agonist ivuxolimab. Source of these receptors: an adult with an advanced solid tumor such as melanoma, head and neck, liver or kidney cancer.

The chain carries TRBV18 and TRBJ2-7, with no clear D. This CDR3 spans 15 amino acids. Per the germline V gene, CDR1 is KGHSH and CDR2 is LQKENI. V lost 4 bases, J lost 2 bases, and 15 bases lay in between. The CDR3 here is CASSLLAHLTYEQYF. The CDR3 DNA follows: TGTGCCAGCTCACTTCTCGCGCATCTCACCTACGAGCAGTACTTC.

This clone was seen just once. V and J are TRBV5-8 and TRBJ2-5; possible D gene TRBD1, 6 bases. The DNA end favors TRBJ2-7, so the J call may be wrong. Germline V lookup: CDR1 SGHTS, CDR2 YDEGEE. This CDR3 has 13 amino acids. As DNA, the CDR3 is TGTGCCAGCAGCTTCCGACAGGACTACGAGCAGTACTTC. Amino acids: CASSFRQDYEQYF.

The gene calls are TRBV7-9 and TRBJ2-7; D may be TRBD2 (5 bases). Between the trimmed V and J ends, which lost 5 bases and 4 bases, there was a span of 18 bases. This CDR3 comprises 15 residues. Per the germline V gene, CDR1 is SEHNR and CDR2 is FQNEAQ (reference sequence). In DNA form, the CDR3 reads TGTGCCAGCAGCCTAACGTCCGGGGTAGGGTACGAGCAGTACTTC. Translating gives CASSLTSGVGYEQYF. Combining the CDR3 with reference TRBV7-9 and TRBJ2-7 gives the whole variable domain DTGVSQNPRHKITKRGQNVTFRCDPISEHNRLYWYRQTLGQGPEFLTYFQNEAQLEKSRLLSDRFSAERPKGSFSTLEIQRTEQGDSAMYLCASSLTSGVGYEQYFGPGTRLTVT.

This clone was found a few times. V is TRBV11-3 and J is TRBJ1-1; D call uncertain. The CDR3 length is 13 residues. Per germline, CDR1 SGHNT and CDR2 YENEEA. The V end was cut by 1 base, the J end by 1 base, with 4 bases between. The CDR3 DNA sequence: TGTGCCAGCAGCTTAGGGCCGAACACTGAAGCTTTCTTT. The encoded protein is CASSLGPNTEAFF.

On this clone itself: One end of the junction varies from germline; a read error may be responsible. The chain combines TRBV7-9 with TRBJ2-3; TRBD2 is a possible D gene (7 bases). The CDR3 spans 12 residues. In germline, CDR1 is SEHNR, CDR2 FQNEAQ (reference sequence). CDR3: CCSERDIDTQYF. CDR3 nucleotide sequence: TGCTGTTCGGAGCGGGACATAGATACGCAGTATTTT. The full variable domain, its missing parts supplied by reference TRBV7-9 and TRBJ2-3, is DTGVSQNPRHKITKRGQNVTFRCDPISEHNRLYWYRQTLGQGPEFLTYFQNEAQLEKSRLLSDRFSAERPKGSFSTLEIQRTEQGDSAMYLCCSERDIDTQYFGPGTRLTVL.

J is TRBJ2-3 and V is TRBV9; 10 nucleotides align to TRBD2. The CDR3 is made up of 20 amino acids. Germline CDR1 and CDR2: SGDLS and YYNGEE. J was trimmed by 2 bases and V by 0 bases; bases with no gene match: 15. This CDR3 reads CASSVGQRGGISRATDTQYF. In nucleotides, the CDR3 is TGTGCCAGCAGCGTAGGACAGCGGGGGGGGATATCCCGAGCCACAGATACGCAGTATTTT.

The DNA for the CDR3 is TGCGCCAGCAGCTCGGACACTCCTAGGTTGTCCGGGGAGCTGTTTTTT. Its protein product is CASSSDTPRLSGELFF. The V gene is TRBV4-3, the J gene TRBJ2-2, with D perhaps matching TRBD1 (5 bases). CDR1 and CDR2 from the germline V gene are LGHNA and YSLEER. Trimming shortened V by 5 bases and J by 6 bases, and 19 bases separated the two germline ends. The CDR3 loop spans 16 amino acids.

The V and J genes are TRBV7-9 and TRBJ1-2, with D perhaps matching TRBD1 (6 bases). CDR3 length: 13 amino acids. V lost 0 bases and J 4 bases, leaving 6 bases between the germline ends. CDR1 is SEHNR, CDR2 FQNEAQ, per germline (reference sequence). CDR3 in amino acids: CASSLADSYGYTF. In DNA, the CDR3 is TGTGCCAGCAGCTTAGCGGACAGCTATGGCTACACCTTC.

V gene TRBV4-1 combines with J gene TRBJ2-7; no reliable D call. In germline, CDR1 is MGHRA, CDR2 YSYEKL. The CDR3 is 13 amino acids. Trimming pared 4 bases from V and 1 base from J, leaving 8 bases between. CDR3 DNA sequence: TGCGCCAGCAGCCGCCAGGAGTCCTACGAGCAGTACTTC. Protein: CASSRQESYEQYF.